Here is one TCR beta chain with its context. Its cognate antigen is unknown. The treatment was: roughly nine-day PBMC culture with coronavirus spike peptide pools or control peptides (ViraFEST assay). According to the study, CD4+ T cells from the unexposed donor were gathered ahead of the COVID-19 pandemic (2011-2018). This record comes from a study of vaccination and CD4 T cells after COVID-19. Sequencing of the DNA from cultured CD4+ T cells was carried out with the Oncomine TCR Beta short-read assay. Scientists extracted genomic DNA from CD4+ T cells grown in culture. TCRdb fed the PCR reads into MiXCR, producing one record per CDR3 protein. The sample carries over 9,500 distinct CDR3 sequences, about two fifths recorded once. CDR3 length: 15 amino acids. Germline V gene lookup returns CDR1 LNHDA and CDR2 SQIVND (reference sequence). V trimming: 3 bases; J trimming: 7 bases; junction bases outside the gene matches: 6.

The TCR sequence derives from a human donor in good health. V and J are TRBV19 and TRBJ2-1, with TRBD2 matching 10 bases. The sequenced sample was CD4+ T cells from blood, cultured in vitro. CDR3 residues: CASSIGAGGRNEQFF. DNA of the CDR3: TGTGCCAGTAGTATCGGAGCGGGAGGGCGAAATGAGCAGTTCTTC. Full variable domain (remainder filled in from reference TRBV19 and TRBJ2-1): DGGITQSPKYLFRKEGQNVTLSCEQNLNHDAMYWYRQDPGQGLRLIYYSQIVNDFQKGDIAEGYSVSREKKESFPLTVTSAQKNPTAFYLCASSIGAGGRNEQFFGPGTRLTVL.